This T cell receptor (beta chain) was obtained from a study of cytotoxic CD8 clonotypes in ibrutinib-treated CLL. Looking at the study overall: Included were 11 to 12 relapsed/refractory and about 14 treatment-naive patients, of whom 17 were IGHV unmutated.

V dropped 3 bases and J dropped 0 bases, with 9 bases sitting between them. The CDR3 loop spans 16 amino acids. The germline gives CDR1 MNHEY, CDR2 SVGAGI. Concerning this clone: Its antigen is not known.

The table came from immunoSEQ multiplex PCR; TCRdb's copy has only in-frame clones and leaves some out. The data show roughly 330,000 clones, 67% seen once. The study, taken as a whole, reports: Exceeding age-matched healthy donors, baseline clonality also tracked the counts of circulating CD8+ T cells. The study found clonality rose at ibrutinib response, then fell toward baseline at progression. There were differences in sampling times between sustained-remission and progressing patients.

Sequencing used PBMCs, obtained after 36 months of ibrutinib treatment. The gene calls are TRBV6-5 and TRBJ2-6; D remains ambiguous. This TCR was sampled from a human donor with chronic lymphocytic leukemia. CDR3 in DNA: TGTGCCAGCAGTTATACCATGGACTCTGGGGCCAACGTCCTGACTTTC. The encoded protein is CASSYTMDSGANVLTF.